These 16 T cell receptor beta chains came from one sample sequenced in a study of regulatory T cells in long-lasting Graves disease. CDR3 regions were amplified by Arm-PCR using iRepertoire HTBI primers to build TCR beta libraries. Each CDR3 protein is one row after TCRdb ran MiXCR on the multiplex PCR reads. The sample has around 480,000 distinct CDR3 sequences, 15% to 20% seen once; the top ten hold more than 10%. Time point defined: newly diagnosed GD, antithyroid drugs for less than 3 months. Researchers made the TCR library from RNA that was extracted from PBMCs. These data also featured in a second study, about T cells in Graves' hyperthyroidism and ophthalmopathy.

The sequences come from peripheral blood mononuclear cells (PBMCs), collected at new diagnosis, from a patient treated with antithyroid drugs. These receptors came from a man aged 40-50 years with Graves disease.

This clonotype was observed many times. V gene TRBV11-3 combines with J gene TRBJ2-4; perhaps TRBD1 as D (7 bases). The germline V gene has CDR1 SGHNT and CDR2 YENEEA. Trimming took 5 bases from V and 0 from J, leaving 17 bases between them. The CDR3 runs to 17 residues. CDR3 residues: CASSPGGPTVAKNIQYF. The CDR3 DNA follows: TGTGCCAGCAGCCCAGGGGGGCCGACGGTAGCCAAAAACATTCAGTACTTC. Combining the CDR3 with reference TRBV11-3 and TRBJ2-4 gives the whole variable domain EAGVVQSPRYKIIEKKQPVAFWCNPISGHNTLYWYLQNLGQGPELLIRYENEEAVDDSQLPKDRFSAERLKGVDSTLKIQPAELGDSAVYLCASSPGGPTVAKNIQYFGAGTRLSVL.

The rearrangement uses TRBV24-1 and TRBJ2-3; 8 bases fit TRBD1. CDR3 length equals 14 residues. Germline loops: CDR1 KGHDR, CDR2 SFDVKD. Trimming at V came to 7 bases and at J to 0 bases, leaving 2 bases not matched to a gene. Here the CDR3 DNA reads TGTGCCACCAGCGGACAGGGTAGCACAGATACGCAGTATTTT. Its protein product is CATSGQGSTDTQYF.

This clonotype was seen a handful of times. The rearrangement joins TRBV20-1 to TRBJ2-2; D remains ambiguous. The CDR3 covers 14 residues. V lost 3 bases, J lost 5 bases, and 13 bases lay in between. CDR1 is DFQATT, CDR2 SNEGSKA, per germline (reference sequence). The CDR3 region is CSARRDPRTGELFF. The CDR3 DNA follows: TGCAGTGCTAGGCGTGATCCGAGGACCGGGGAGCTGTTTTTT.

This clonotype was recorded many times. The J gene is TRBJ1-6, the V gene TRBV18; 7 positions match TRBD1. Germline CDR1 is KGHSH and CDR2 is LQKENI. The J segment lost 11 bases and the V segment lost 5 bases, leaving 9 bases of the junction unmatched. This CDR3 has 14 residues. The CDR3 loop reads CASSYDRELPPLHF. CDR3 nucleotide sequence: TGTGCCAGCTCATACGACAGGGAACTTCCACCCCTCCACTTT.

The rearrangement uses TRBV5-5 and TRBJ1-3; D gene unclear. This CDR3 has 13 residues. The ends were cut back, 0 bases at V and 5 bases at J, with 6 bases in the middle. In germline, CDR1 is SGHKS, CDR2 YYEKEE (reference sequence). The CDR3 loop is CASSLESRNTIYF. In nucleotides, the CDR3 is TGTGCCAGCAGCTTGGAGAGTAGAAACACCATATATTTT.

This clonotype was recorded a few times. V gene TRBV4-1 combines with J gene TRBJ2-2; tentatively, D is TRBD1 (5 bases). The germline V and J ends were trimmed by 0 bases and 5 bases, with 16 bases remaining between them. This CDR3 spans 17 amino acids. Looked up from germline, CDR1 is MGHRA and CDR2 is YSYEKL. The CDR3 protein is CASSQDSDSVGTGELFF. Written as DNA, the CDR3 is TGCGCCAGCAGCCAAGACTCTGACAGCGTCGGTACCGGGGAGCTGTTTTTT.

This sequence joins TRBV27 and TRBJ2-5; 8 nucleotides match TRBD2. Germline trimming cut 4 bases from V and 6 bases from J; bases unmatched to any gene: 10. CDR1 is MNHEY, CDR2 SMNVEV, per germline (reference sequence). The CDR3 has 15 residues. Here the CDR3 DNA reads TGTGCCAGCAGTTCGCGCACTAGCGGTGAAAAGACCCAGTACTTC. Protein sequence: CASSSRTSGEKTQYF.

This CDR3 reads CASSPATSTGELFF. The CDR3 DNA is TGTGCCAGCAGCCCAGCGACATCCACCGGGGAGCTGTTTTTT. The J gene is TRBJ2-2, the V gene TRBV7-9; no clear D gene. From germline, CDR1 is SEHNR and CDR2 FQNEAQ (reference sequence). The CDR3 consists of 14 residues. Between the trimmed V and J ends, which lost 5 bases and 4 bases, there was a span of 11 bases.

This clonotype was seen more than once but under ten times. The V gene is TRBV6-1, the J gene TRBJ1-5, with D perhaps TRBD1 (5 bases). Per germline, CDR1 MNHNS and CDR2 SASEGT. The CDR3 sequence is 12 residues long. The V and J ends lost 6 bases and 10 bases respectively, with 13 bases between them. CDR3 bases: TGTGCCAGCAGCCAGGGCCTCGGACCCCAGCATTTT. The encoded protein is CASSQGLGPQHF.

This clonotype came up many times. The V call is TRBV9, the J call TRBJ2-7; 10 nucleotides line up with TRBD2. The CDR3 runs 14 residues. Germline assignment: CDR1 SGDLS and CDR2 YYNGEE. V trimming: 3 bases; J trimming: 5 bases; junction bases outside the gene matches: 5. For the CDR3, the DNA is TGTGCCAGCAGCGAAAGCGGGAGGGCCCACGAGCAGTACTTC. This translates into CASSESGRAHEQYF.

V usage is TRBV5-1 and J usage is TRBJ2-5, with TRBD2 as a possible D gene (5 bases). CDR1 is SGHRS, CDR2 YFSETQ, per germline. V lost 1 base and J 3 bases, leaving 10 bases between the germline ends. CDR3 size: 14 residues. This CDR3 is CASSLSSSKETQYF. The CDR3 region has the DNA TGCGCCAGCAGCTTGAGTTCTAGCAAAGAGACCCAGTACTTC.

This clonotype was picked up a small number of times. A much larger clone lies one base from this, so it may be a read error. This chain connects TRBV27 to TRBJ1-2, with D maybe TRBD1 (5 bases). Trimming removed 1 base at V and 4 bases at J, with 10 bases between. The CDR3 is made up of 14 amino acids. Germline values: CDR1 MNHEY, CDR2 SMNVEV (reference sequence). Here the CDR3 DNA reads TGTGCCAGCAGTTTATTCGGGGGTAGCTATGGCTACACCTTC. It codes for CASSLFGGSYGYTF.

The genes are TRBV2 and TRBJ1-2; D not resolved. CDR3 length: 14 amino acids. Germline V gene sequence: CDR1 SNHLY, CDR2 FYNNEI. V was pared by 4 bases and J by 5 bases, with 14 bases between. The CDR3 region is CASSGQVHLYGYTF. As DNA, the CDR3 is TGTGCCAGCAGTGGCCAGGTTCATTTATATGGCTACACCTTC. Full variable domain (outside the CDR3, taken from reference TRBV2 and TRBJ1-2): EPEVTQTPSHQVTQMGQEVILRCVPISNHLYFYWYRQILGQKVEFLVSFYNNEISEKSEIFDDQFSVERPDGSNFTLKIRSTKLEDSAMYFCASSGQVHLYGYTFGSGTRLTVV.

Ten or more counts support this clonotype. The chain links TRBV28 to TRBJ2-7; 9 bases map to TRBD1. J gave up 5 bases and V 6 bases, and 11 bases lay outside the gene matches. The CDR3 has 15 amino acids. CDR1 MDHEN and CDR2 SYDVKM come from the germline V gene. The CDR3 reads CASRIPGQGNHEQYF. CDR3 nucleotides: TGTGCCAGCAGGATACCGGGACAGGGAAACCACGAGCAGTACTTC.

This clonotype was seen a few times. This sequence joins TRBV20-1 and TRBJ1-5; possible D gene TRBD1, 6 bases. The CDR3 has 15 residues. Germline V gene data show CDR1 as DFQATT and CDR2 as SNEGSKA (reference sequence). V lost 2 bases, J lost 0 bases, and 11 bases lay in between. The CDR3 protein is CSARRGAVSNQPQHF. Written as DNA, the CDR3 is TGCAGTGCTAGAAGGGGGGCAGTTAGCAATCAGCCCCAGCATTTT.

This clonotype was observed at least ten times. This chain links TRBV5-1 with TRBJ1-1; D is ambiguous. Looked up from germline, CDR1 is SGHRS and CDR2 is YFSETQ. The CDR3 covers 14 residues. The V and J ends lost 4 bases and 0 bases respectively, with 10 bases between them. The CDR3 loop is CASSPDGLNTEAFF. As DNA, the CDR3 is TGCGCCAGCAGCCCGGACGGACTGAACACTGAAGCTTTCTTT.